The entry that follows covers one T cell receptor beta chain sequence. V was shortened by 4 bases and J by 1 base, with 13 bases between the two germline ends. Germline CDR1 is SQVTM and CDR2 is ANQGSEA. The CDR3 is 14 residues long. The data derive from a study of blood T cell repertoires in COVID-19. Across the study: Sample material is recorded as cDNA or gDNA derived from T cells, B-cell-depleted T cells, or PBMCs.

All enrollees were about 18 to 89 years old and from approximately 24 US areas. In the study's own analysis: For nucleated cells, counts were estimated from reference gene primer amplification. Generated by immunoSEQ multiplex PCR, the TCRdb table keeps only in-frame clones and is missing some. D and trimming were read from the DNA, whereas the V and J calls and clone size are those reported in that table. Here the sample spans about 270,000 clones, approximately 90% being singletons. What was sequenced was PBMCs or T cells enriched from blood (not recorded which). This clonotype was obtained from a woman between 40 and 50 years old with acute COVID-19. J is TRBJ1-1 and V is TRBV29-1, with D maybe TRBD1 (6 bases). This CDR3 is CSVGFGRGNTEAFF. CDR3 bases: TGCAGCGTTGGGTTCGGCAGGGGGAACACTGAAGCTTTCTTT.